A selection of T cell receptor beta chains follows, all from one sample in a study of T cell changes during pregnancy in multiple sclerosis. The assay was immunoSEQ multiplex PCR, and TCRdb's table has in-frame clones only and misses some. This table has 30,000 to 50,000 clones, approximately 91% appearing once. The sample was CD4+ T cells from peripheral blood mononuclear cells, taken in the third trimester of pregnancy. The receptor source for this set is a female donor in good health, enrolled as a control in a pregnancy study. Both conserved end residues are part of each CDR3. The D gene is left open where the match is weak. Not every row has a clone size; where given, it reads once, few, many or a size class.

v_call: TRBV5-1
clone_size: -
d_call: TRBD2
j_call: TRBJ2-1
cdr3_nt: TGCGCCAGCAGCTTGATGTTAGCGGGGGAAAGTAATGAGCAGTTCTTC
cdr3_aa: CASSLMLAGESNEQFF

v_call: TRBV6-1
clone_size: few
d_call: -
j_call: TRBJ2-7
cdr3_nt: TGTGCCAGCAAAGGAATGGACAACGAGCAGTACTTC
cdr3_aa: CASKGMDNEQYF

v_call: TRBV7-3
clone_size: -
d_call: TRBD2
j_call: TRBJ2-7
cdr3_nt: TGTGCCAGCAGCTTAGGGGGGACTAGCAGCTACGAGCAGTACTTC
cdr3_aa: CASSLGGTSSYEQYF

v_call: TRBV2
clone_size: -
d_call: TRBD2
j_call: TRBJ2-3
cdr3_nt: TGTGCCAGCAGGGAATCCGGGACTAGCGCAGATACGCAGTATTTT
cdr3_aa: CASRESGTSADTQYF

v_call: TRBV2
clone_size: once
d_call: -
j_call: TRBJ1-2
cdr3_nt: TGTGCCAGCAGCGAGAGGGGGGAGGGGGGCTACACCTTC
cdr3_aa: CASSERGEGGYTF

v_call: TRBV2
clone_size: once
d_call: TRBD2
j_call: TRBJ2-2
cdr3_nt: TGTGCCAGCAGTGAAGGGGTGGGGCTAGCGGGGTCTACCGGGGAGCTGTTTTTT
cdr3_aa: CASSEGVGLAGSTGELFF

v_call: TRBV5-8
clone_size: -
d_call: -
j_call: TRBJ1-4
cdr3_nt: TGTGCCAGCAGAAATGGACAGTCAACTAATGAAAAACTGTTTTTT
cdr3_aa: CASRNGQSTNEKLFF

v_call: TRBV7-9
clone_size: -
d_call: -
j_call: TRBJ1-1
cdr3_nt: TGTGCCAGCAGCCAGATGACGACGGGTGAAGCTTTCTTT
cdr3_aa: CASSQMTTGEAFF

v_call: TRBV19
clone_size: -
d_call: TRBD2
j_call: TRBJ2-3
cdr3_nt: TGTGCCAGTCGCCCTAGGGGCGCGGGAGGGTCGACAGATACGCAGTATTTT
cdr3_aa: CASRPRGAGGSTDTQYF

v_call: TRBV4-1
clone_size: once
d_call: TRBD1
j_call: TRBJ2-5
cdr3_nt: TGCGCCAGCAGCCCCGGACAGGTTGGGATAGGGACCCAGTACTTC
cdr3_aa: CASSPGQVGIGTQYF

v_call: TRBV6-1
clone_size: -
d_call: TRBD2
j_call: TRBJ2-5
cdr3_nt: TGTGCCAGCAGCCTAGCGGGAAAAGAGACCCAGTACTTC
cdr3_aa: CASSLAGKETQYF

v_call: TRBV7-3
clone_size: -
d_call: -
j_call: TRBJ2-3
cdr3_nt: TGTGCCAGCAGCTTAGGTCCTCTAACAGATACGCAGTATTTT
cdr3_aa: CASSLGPLTDTQYF

v_call: TRBV7-2
clone_size: -
d_call: -
j_call: TRBJ1-4
cdr3_nt: TGTGCCAGCAGCTTAATCGGCGGGGGGCGTCCTGAAAAACTGTTTTTT
cdr3_aa: CASSLIGGGRPEKLFF

v_call: TRBV5-4
clone_size: -
d_call: -
j_call: TRBJ1-3
cdr3_nt: TGTGCCAGCAGCTTGGGGGGGCCCTCCTCTGGAAACACCATATATTTT
cdr3_aa: CASSLGGPSSGNTIYF

v_call: TRBV11-3
clone_size: -
d_call: TRBD2
j_call: TRBJ2-1
cdr3_nt: TGTGCCAGCAGCCCCGGACTAGCGGCCTACAATGAGCAGTTCTTC
cdr3_aa: CASSPGLAAYNEQFF

v_call: TRBV28
clone_size: -
d_call: -
j_call: TRBJ1-5
cdr3_nt: TGTGCCAGCACGTCAGGGCTCAATCAGCCCCAGCATTTT
cdr3_aa: CASTSGLNQPQHF

v_call: TRBV27
clone_size: -
d_call: -
j_call: TRBJ1-1
cdr3_nt: TGTGCCAGCAGTTTTACCGGCAGGACTGAAGCTTTCTTT
cdr3_aa: CASSFTGRTEAFF

v_call: TRBV30
clone_size: -
d_call: -
j_call: TRBJ1-4
cdr3_nt: TGTGCCTGGAACCCCTCAGGGGTGGGTGAAAAACTGTTTTTT
cdr3_aa: CAWNPSGVGEKLFF

v_call: TRBV5-1
clone_size: -
d_call: TRBD1
j_call: TRBJ1-4
cdr3_nt: TGCGCCAGCAGCGGGACAGGGGTTTCTAATGAAAAACTGTTTTTT
cdr3_aa: CASSGTGVSNEKLFF

v_call: TRBV9
clone_size: -
d_call: TRBD1
j_call: TRBJ1-4
cdr3_nt: TGTGCCAGCAGCGCTAGGACAGGGGAGAATGAAAAACTGTTTTTT
cdr3_aa: CASSARTGENEKLFF

v_call: TRBV30
clone_size: -
d_call: TRBD1
j_call: TRBJ1-5
cdr3_nt: TGTGCCTGGAGTAGGGGGCGGCAGCCCCAGCATTTT
cdr3_aa: CAWSRGRQPQHF

v_call: TRBV30
clone_size: once
d_call: -
j_call: TRBJ2-3
cdr3_nt: TGTGCCTGGAGTGTACGGAGGTTGGGGGGACCCAGAGGCCCAGATACGCAGTATTTT
cdr3_aa: CAWSVRRLGGPRGPDTQYF

v_call: TRBV11-1
clone_size: few
d_call: -
j_call: TRBJ1-1
cdr3_nt: TGTGCCAGCAGCGCAAGAGAGACACCCTTCTTT
cdr3_aa: CASSARETPFF

v_call: TRBV6-5
clone_size: few
d_call: -
j_call: TRBJ2-2
cdr3_nt: TGTGCCAGCAGTGCTGCGCTCGGGGAGCTGTTTTTT
cdr3_aa: CASSAALGELFF

v_call: TRBV7-8
clone_size: once
d_call: TRBD2
j_call: TRBJ2-3
cdr3_nt: TGTGCCAGCAGCACCCGTGTGGCGGGAGGAGAGGGTACGCAGTATTTT
cdr3_aa: CASSTRVAGGEGTQYF

v_call: TRBV7-9
clone_size: -
d_call: TRBD1
j_call: TRBJ1-2
cdr3_nt: TGTGCCAGCAGCCGAGGACAGGGACAAAATGGCTACACCTTC
cdr3_aa: CASSRGQGQNGYTF

v_call: TRBV7-8
clone_size: -
d_call: -
j_call: TRBJ1-1
cdr3_nt: TGTGCCAGCAGCGATCTCCGGGCTGAAGCTTTCTTT
cdr3_aa: CASSDLRAEAFF

v_call: TRBV27
clone_size: -
d_call: TRBD1
j_call: TRBJ2-1
cdr3_nt: TGTGCCAGCAGTTTATGGACAGGACCTTACAATGAGCAGTTCTTC
cdr3_aa: CASSLWTGPYNEQFF

v_call: TRBV30
clone_size: -
d_call: -
j_call: TRBJ2-1
cdr3_nt: TGTGCCTGGAGGGGCAGGGCCGCCGTCTCCTACAATGAGCAGTTCTTC
cdr3_aa: CAWRGRAAVSYNEQFF

v_call: TRBV7-2
clone_size: -
d_call: -
j_call: TRBJ2-5
cdr3_nt: TGTGCCAGCAGCCCGGGGAATAAAGAGACCCAGTACTTC
cdr3_aa: CASSPGNKETQYF

v_call: TRBV2
clone_size: -
d_call: TRBD2
j_call: TRBJ2-3
cdr3_nt: TGTGCCACCTCGACTAGCGGGAGGCCCACAGATACGCAGTATTTT
cdr3_aa: CATSTSGRPTDTQYF

v_call: TRBV9
clone_size: -
d_call: -
j_call: TRBJ2-5
cdr3_nt: TGTGCCAGCAGTGTGGGGACTGGAAGAGAGACCCAGTACTTC
cdr3_aa: CASSVGTGRETQYF

v_call: TRBV2
clone_size: -
d_call: -
j_call: TRBJ1-2
cdr3_nt: TGTGCCAGCAGTCAACACGCACAGGGTGGCTACACCTTC
cdr3_aa: CASSQHAQGGYTF

v_call: TRBV28
clone_size: -
d_call: TRBD2
j_call: TRBJ2-1
cdr3_nt: TGTGCCAGCAGTTTAGGAGTGCGCGGGGGGCTACGCTCCTACAATGAGCAGTTCTTC
cdr3_aa: CASSLGVRGGLRSYNEQFF

v_call: TRBV11-1
clone_size: -
d_call: TRBD1
j_call: TRBJ2-3
cdr3_nt: TGTGCCAGCAGCTTAAAGGGGGCGGAGAGCACAGATACGCAGTATTTT
cdr3_aa: CASSLKGAESTDTQYF

v_call: TRBV7-9
clone_size: -
d_call: -
j_call: TRBJ1-4
cdr3_nt: TGTGCCAGCAGCTTAGCGTTAGACAGCCTTGCAACTAATGAAAAACTGTTTTTT
cdr3_aa: CASSLALDSLATNEKLFF

v_call: TRBV7-2
clone_size: few
d_call: TRBD1
j_call: TRBJ1-2
cdr3_nt: TGTGCCAGCAGCTTCCACGGGACAGATGGCTACACCTTC
cdr3_aa: CASSFHGTDGYTF

v_call: TRBV2
clone_size: -
d_call: -
j_call: TRBJ2-2
cdr3_nt: TGTGCCAGCAGTGACATCCACACCGGGGAGCTGTTTTTT
cdr3_aa: CASSDIHTGELFF

v_call: TRBV14
clone_size: -
d_call: TRBD1
j_call: TRBJ1-6
cdr3_nt: TGTGCCAGCAGCCCCAGAGGACAGGTCCATTCACCCCTCCACTTT
cdr3_aa: CASSPRGQVHSPLHF

v_call: TRBV6-5
clone_size: -
d_call: -
j_call: TRBJ2-5
cdr3_nt: TGTGCCAGCAGCAGTGCCGATTTTCCCCAAGAGACCCAGTACTTC
cdr3_aa: CASSSADFPQETQYF

v_call: TRBV5-5
clone_size: -
d_call: TRBD2
j_call: TRBJ2-1
cdr3_nt: TGTGCCAGCAGCTCACTACTAGCGGGTCTCAATGAGCAGTTCTTC
cdr3_aa: CASSSLLAGLNEQFF

v_call: TRBV6-6
clone_size: -
d_call: -
j_call: TRBJ1-1
cdr3_nt: TGTGCCAGCAGTTGGGGCGCGTCTCCCACTGAAGCTTTCTTT
cdr3_aa: CASSWGASPTEAFF

v_call: TRBV18
clone_size: -
d_call: -
j_call: TRBJ1-1
cdr3_nt: TGTGCCAGCTCCGATTCTGTGGAGACTGAAGCTTTCTTT
cdr3_aa: CASSDSVETEAFF

v_call: TRBV11-2
clone_size: -
d_call: -
j_call: TRBJ1-2
cdr3_nt: TGTGCCAGCAGCTTAGGCCGACAACGAGGGAACACCTTC
cdr3_aa: CASSLGRQRGNTF

v_call: TRBV21-1
clone_size: -
d_call: -
j_call: TRBJ1-6
cdr3_nt: TGTGCCAGCCGTTACCGGGGACAGAATAATTCACCCCTCCACTTT
cdr3_aa: CASRYRGQNNSPLHF

v_call: TRBV20-1
clone_size: -
d_call: -
j_call: TRBJ2-7
cdr3_nt: TGCAGTGCTAGAGGGGAGTACGAGCAGTACTTC
cdr3_aa: CSARGEYEQYF

v_call: TRBV30
clone_size: few
d_call: -
j_call: TRBJ1-1
cdr3_nt: TGTGCCTGGAGTAGAGGTTTTGCGACTGAAGCTTTCTTT
cdr3_aa: CAWSRGFATEAFF

v_call: TRBV4-2
clone_size: -
d_call: TRBD2
j_call: TRBJ2-1
cdr3_nt: TGTGCCAGCAGCCAAAGGACTAGCGTCCTCTACAATGAGCAGTTCTTC
cdr3_aa: CASSQRTSVLYNEQFF

v_call: TRBV30
clone_size: -
d_call: -
j_call: TRBJ2-5
cdr3_nt: TGTGCCTGGAGTGTGGGGGGAGAGACCCAGTACTTC
cdr3_aa: CAWSVGGETQYF